This TCR beta chain was sequenced in a study of circulating and synovial CD4+ cells in juvenile arthritis. V dropped 4 bases and J dropped 0; count of bases not matched to a gene: 12. The CDR3 covers 17 residues. The germline gives CDR1 GTSNPN, CDR2 SVGIG (reference sequence). Patients with active juvenile idiopathic arthritis donated these samples. General study points: These blood cells shared more CDR3 sequences with synovium than bulk blood. These repertoires were less diverse than bulk blood CD4 repertoires. Traditional Vbeta family usage analysis missed the pathogenic-like versus bulk difference.

Only in-frame clones appear in the TCRdb table, and some are missing; sequencing was by immunoSEQ multiplex PCR. The profile shows some 33,000 clones, about 94% of them singletons. Concerning this clone itself: Antigen: not known.

Sequencing input: CD4+ T cells from blood. The clonotype was recovered from a human donor with juvenile idiopathic arthritis. J is TRBJ2-3 and V is TRBV30, with 8 nucleotides matching TRBD1. CDR3 loop: CAWNRGSPRVSTDTQYF. CDR3 nucleotide sequence: TGTGCCTGGAACAGGGGGTCTCCAAGGGTAAGCACAGATACGCAGTATTTT. Full variable domain (missing parts from reference TRBV30 and TRBJ2-3): SQTIHQWPATLVQPVGSPLSLECTVEGTSNPNLYWYRQAAGRGLQLLFYSVGIGQISSEVPQNLSASRPQDRQFILSSKKLLLSDSGFYLCAWNRGSPRVSTDTQYFGPGTRLTVL.